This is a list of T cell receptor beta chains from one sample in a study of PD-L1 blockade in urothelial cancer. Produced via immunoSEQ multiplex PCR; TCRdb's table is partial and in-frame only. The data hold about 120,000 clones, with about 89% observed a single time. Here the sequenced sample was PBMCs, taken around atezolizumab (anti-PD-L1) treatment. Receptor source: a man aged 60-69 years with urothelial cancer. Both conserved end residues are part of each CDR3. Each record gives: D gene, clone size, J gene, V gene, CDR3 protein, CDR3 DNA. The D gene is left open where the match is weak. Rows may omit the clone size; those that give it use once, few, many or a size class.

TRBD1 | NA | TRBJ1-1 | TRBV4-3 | CASSQESGGYTEAFF | TGCGCCAGCAGCCAAGAGTCAGGGGGGTACACTGAAGCTTTCTTT
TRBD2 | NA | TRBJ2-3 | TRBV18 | CASSRLIAGEPTDTQYF | TGTGCCAGCTCACGACTTATAGCGGGGGAGCCCACAGATACGCAGTATTTT
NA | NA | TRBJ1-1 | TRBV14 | CASASEIVNTEAFF | TGTGCCAGCGCCTCTGAGATCGTGAACACTGAAGCTTTCTTT
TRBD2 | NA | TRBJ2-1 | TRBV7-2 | CASSLGSSGGAGEQFF | TGTGCCAGCAGCTTAGGGTCTAGCGGGGGGGCCGGTGAGCAGTTCTTC
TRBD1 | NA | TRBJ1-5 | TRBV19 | CASSRGQDQPQHF | TGTGCCAGTAGCAGGGGGCAGGATCAGCCCCAGCATTTT
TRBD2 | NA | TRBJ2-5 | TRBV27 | CASSPPGLAGWGETQYF | TGTGCCAGCAGCCCCCCGGGACTAGCGGGGTGGGGAGAGACCCAGTACTTC
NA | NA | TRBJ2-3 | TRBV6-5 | CASSPGSDTQYF | TGTGCCAGCAGCCCCGGGTCAGATACGCAGTATTTT
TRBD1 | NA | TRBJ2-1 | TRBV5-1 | CASSFSGQVNEQFF | TGCGCCAGCAGCTTCTCGGGACAGGTGAATGAGCAGTTCTTC
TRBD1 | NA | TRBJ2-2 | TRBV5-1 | CASSWDRGTGELFF | TGCGCCAGCAGCTGGGACAGGGGCACCGGGGAGCTGTTTTTT
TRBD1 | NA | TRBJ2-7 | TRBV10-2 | CASMGQADSYEQYF | TGCGCCAGCATGGGACAGGCCGACTCCTACGAGCAGTACTTC
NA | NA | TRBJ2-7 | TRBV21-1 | CASSEQTSGSTYEQYF | TGTGCCAGCAGCGAACAGACTAGCGGGAGTACTTACGAGCAGTACTTC
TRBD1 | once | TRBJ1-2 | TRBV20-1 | CSAPTGEGYTF | TGCAGTGCCCCGACAGGGGAAGGCTACACCTTC
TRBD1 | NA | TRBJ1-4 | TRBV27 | CASSFTGAGEKLFF | TGTGCCAGCAGTTTTACAGGGGCGGGTGAAAAACTGTTTTTT
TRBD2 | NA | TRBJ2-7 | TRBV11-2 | CASSTSGSSYEQYF | TGTGCCAGCAGTACTAGCGGGAGCTCCTACGAGCAGTACTTC
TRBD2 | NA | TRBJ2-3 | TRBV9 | CASTAGGRGHPDTQYF | TGTGCCAGCACCGCCGGCGGGAGAGGTCACCCAGATACGCAGTATTTT
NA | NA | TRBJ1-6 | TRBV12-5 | CASGNLLNRDTYSPLHF | TGTGCTAGTGGCAACCTTCTTAACCGGGACACCTATTCACCCCTCCACTTT
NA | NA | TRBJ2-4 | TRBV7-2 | CATGGQQNIQYF | TGTGCCACCGGGGGGCAGCAAAACATTCAGTACTTC
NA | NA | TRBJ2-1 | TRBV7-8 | CASSLVRDSFYNEQFF | TGTGCCAGCAGCTTAGTACGGGACTCGTTCTACAATGAGCAGTTCTTC
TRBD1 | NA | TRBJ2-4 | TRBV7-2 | CASTKDRVIAKNIQYF | TGTGCCAGCACCAAAGACAGGGTTATAGCCAAAAACATTCAGTACTTC
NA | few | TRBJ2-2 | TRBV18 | CASSPVTGELFF | TGTGCCAGCTCACCCGTAACCGGGGAGCTGTTTTTT
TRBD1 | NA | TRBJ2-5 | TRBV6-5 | CACWTGSSETQYF | TGTGCCTGCTGGACAGGGAGCTCTGAGACCCAGTACTTC
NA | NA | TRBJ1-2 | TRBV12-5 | CASGLSRVRNGYTF | TGTGCTAGTGGTTTAAGCAGGGTACGAAATGGCTACACCTTC
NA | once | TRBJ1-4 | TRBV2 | CASSSDGGGGELFF | TGTGCCAGCAGCTCCGACGGAGGAGGTGGGGAACTGTTTTTT
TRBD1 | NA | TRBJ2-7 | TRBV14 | CASSPGTANEQYF | TGTGCCAGCAGCCCCGGGACAGCTAACGAGCAGTACTTC
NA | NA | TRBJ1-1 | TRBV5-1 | CASSLIENTEAFF | TGCGCCAGCAGCTTGATAGAGAACACTGAAGCTTTCTTT
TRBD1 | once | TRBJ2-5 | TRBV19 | CASSGSWTGLTETQYF | TGTGCCAGTAGTGGTTCCTGGACAGGGTTAACGGAGACCCAGTACTTC
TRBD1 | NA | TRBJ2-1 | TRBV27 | CASSYDRENEQFF | TGTGCCAGCAGTTACGACAGGGAAAATGAGCAGTTCTTC
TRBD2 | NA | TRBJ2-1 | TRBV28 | CASRRGGASNEQFF | TGTGCCAGCAGGCGCGGGGGGGCTAGCAATGAGCAGTTCTTC
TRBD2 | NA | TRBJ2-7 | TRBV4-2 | CASSQLRDYAYEQYF | TGTGCCAGCAGCCAACTCAGGGACTACGCCTACGAGCAGTACTTC
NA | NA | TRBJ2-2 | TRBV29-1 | CSVGQLGELFF | TGCAGCGTCGGACAGCTCGGGGAGCTGTTTTTT
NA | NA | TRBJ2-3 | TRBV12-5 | CASAAGTSKGGDRTDTQYF | TGTGCTAGTGCCGCCGGGACTAGTAAAGGGGGCGATAGAACAGATACGCAGTATTTT
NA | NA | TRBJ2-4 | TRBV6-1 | CATMTGAKNIQYF | TGTGCCACCATGACAGGAGCCAAAAACATTCAGTACTTC
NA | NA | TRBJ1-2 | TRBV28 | CASRSLQGGNGYTF | TGTGCCAGCAGATCGCTCCAGGGAGGGAATGGCTACACCTTC
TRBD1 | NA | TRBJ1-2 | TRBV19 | CASSPRDSLYYGYTF | TGTGCCAGTAGCCCCCGGGACAGCCTGTACTATGGCTACACCTTC
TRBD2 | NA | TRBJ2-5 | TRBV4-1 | CASSITSGGGETQYF | TGCGCCAGCAGCATAACTAGCGGGGGAGGGGAGACCCAGTACTTC
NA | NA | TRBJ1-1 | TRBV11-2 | CASSLDGGGTEAFF | TGTGCCAGCAGCTTAGATGGGGGGGGAACTGAAGCTTTCTTT
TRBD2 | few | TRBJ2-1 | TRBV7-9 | CASSSLTSGRYNEQFF | TGTGCCAGCAGCTCCCTGACTAGCGGGAGGTACAATGAGCAGTTCTTC
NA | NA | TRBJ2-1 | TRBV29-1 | CSVKGNTGTFPYNEQFF | TGCAGCGTTAAAGGAAACACGGGTACCTTTCCCTACAATGAGCAGTTCTTC
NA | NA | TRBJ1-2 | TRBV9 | CASSAREGSNYGYTF | TGTGCCAGCAGCGCCCGGGAGGGGTCCAACTATGGCTACACCTTC
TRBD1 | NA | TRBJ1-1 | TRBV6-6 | CASSAPGQGAEAFF | TGTGCCAGCAGTGCACCGGGACAGGGGGCGGAAGCTTTCTTT
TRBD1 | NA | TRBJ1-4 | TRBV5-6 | CASSLRGGALTNEKLFF | TGTGCCAGCAGCTTGAGAGGGGGCGCGTTGACTAATGAAAAACTGTTTTTT
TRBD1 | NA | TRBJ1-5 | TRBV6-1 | CASSRDSDQPQHF | TGTGCCAGCAGTCGGGACAGCGATCAGCCCCAGCATTTT
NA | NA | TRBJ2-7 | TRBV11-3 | CASSPRRGGNGEQYF | TGTGCCAGCAGCCCCCGAAGGGGGGGGAATGGCGAGCAGTACTTC
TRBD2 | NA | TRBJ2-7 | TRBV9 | CASSPSSGLAASYEQYF | TGTGCCAGCAGCCCCTCCTCGGGACTAGCGGCCTCCTACGAGCAGTACTTC
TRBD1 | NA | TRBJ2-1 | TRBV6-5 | CASRRAGQGVREQFF | TGTGCCAGCAGACGGGCGGGACAGGGGGTACGTGAGCAGTTCTTC
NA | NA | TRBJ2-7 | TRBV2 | CASARGGDYEQYF | TGTGCCAGCGCCCGCGGCGGGGACTACGAGCAGTACTTC
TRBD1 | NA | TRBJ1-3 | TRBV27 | CASSLDRASSGNTIYF | TGTGCCAGCAGTTTGGACAGGGCGAGCTCTGGAAACACCATATATTTT
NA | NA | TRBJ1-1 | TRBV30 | CALRRGTTEAFF | TGTGCCTTAAGGCGGGGTACGACTGAAGCTTTCTTT
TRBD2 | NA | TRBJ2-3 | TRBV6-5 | CASIPSGGAADTQYF | TGTGCCAGCATTCCTAGCGGGGGGGCCGCGGATACGCAGTATTTT
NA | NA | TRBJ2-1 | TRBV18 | CASSPELGNEQFF | TGTGCCAGCTCACCAGAGCTCGGGAATGAGCAGTTCTTC